The 5 T cell receptor beta chains listed next were all sequenced from one sample in a study of patients and donors after allogeneic stem cell transplantation. In TCRdb, the RT-PCR reads were re-called with MiXCR into one record per CDR3 protein. The table includes 800,000 to 1,000,000 distinct CDR3 sequences, roughly 17% detected once. Sequencing was carried out using blood, either unsorted or a sorted T cell fraction (not recorded which). Receptors originate from a human donor who was either an allogeneic HSCT recipient or a stem cell or donor lymphocyte infusion donor (not recorded which). It is not recorded whose cells these are; they may come from a transplant donor.

This clonotype was picked up a small number of times. The rearrangement joins TRBV7-9 to TRBJ2-2; D gene uncertain. The V end lost 5 bases, the J end lost 1 base, and 8 bases lay between the germline ends. CDR3 size: 14 residues. The germline V gene encodes CDR1 SEHNR and CDR2 FQNEAQ (reference sequence). DNA for the CDR3: TGTGCCAGCAGCCCCCCGGAGAACACCGGGGAGCTGTTTTTT. Protein: CASSPPENTGELFF.

This clonotype was observed at least ten times. V is TRBV7-8 and J is TRBJ2-7; the match to TRBD2 covers 8 bases. The V gene end was trimmed by 2 bases and the J gene end by 2 bases; junction bases not matched to a gene: 11. CDR1 is SGHVS, CDR2 FQNEAQ, per germline. The CDR3 is made up of 17 amino acids. CDR3 loop: CASSLRFRGSGTYEQYF. CDR3 DNA: TGTGCCAGCAGCTTAAGGTTCAGGGGTAGCGGGACCTACGAGCAGTACTTC.

This clonotype was seen a handful of times. The chain recombines TRBV6-1 with TRBJ1-1, with D uncertain. The V end lost 2 bases, the J end lost 4 bases, and 11 bases lay between the germline ends. This CDR3 contains 14 residues. CDR1 is MNHNS and CDR2 is SASEGT in the germline V gene. CDR3 residues: CASSEPGSSTEAFF. CDR3 sequence (DNA): TGTGCCAGCAGTGAACCGGGCTCCTCCACTGAAGCTTTCTTT.

The rearrangement joins TRBV12-3 or TRBV12-4 to TRBJ1-2, with D hard to call. The CDR3 totals 13 residues. V was trimmed by 4 bases and J by 8 bases, leaving 14 bases between them. The CDR3 region is CASSSTEARGYTF. In DNA, the CDR3 is TGTGCCAGCAGTTCCACGGAGGCGCGGGGCTACACCTTC.

This clonotype was counted between two and nine times. The chain is built from TRBV20-1 and TRBJ1-1; 9 bases agree with TRBD1. After removal of 4 bases from V and 6 bases from J, the junction contained 6 bases not matched to a gene. The CDR3 sequence is 13 residues long. The germline gives CDR1 DFQATT, CDR2 SNEGSKA (reference sequence). The CDR3 DNA reads as TGCAGTGCTACCGGGACAGGGTATGCTGAAGCTTTCTTT. Protein product: CSATGTGYAEAFF.